This T cell receptor (beta chain) comes out of a study of T cell responses to AZD1222 COVID-19 vaccine. Clones were sequenced by immunoSEQ multiplex PCR, and TCRdb holds only the in-frame ones, with some missing. The table shows 150,000 or so clones, with just under 95% occurring only once. V was trimmed by 0 bases and J by 6 bases, leaving 8 bases between them. Germline lookup yields CDR1 ENHRY and CDR2 SYGVKD. The CDR3 runs 13 residues. The V gene is TRBV10-3, the J gene TRBJ1-2, with D unclear. The material sequenced was peripheral blood, taken on day 0 of AZD1222 vaccination. This TCR was recovered from an adult in good health. The CDR3 region has the DNA TGTGCCATCAGTGAGTCTCAGCCCCATGGCTACACCTTC. Amino acids: CAISESQPHGYTF.